This section outlines one T cell receptor beta chain sequence together with its context. No antigen is known for it. These data are taken from a study of cytomegalovirus exposure and HLA in healthy donors. Findings and limits, study-wide: Researchers catalogued around 150 TCR beta chains as cytomegalovirus-associated.

J gave up 2 bases and V 6 bases, and 3 bases lay outside the gene matches. CDR1 MNHNS and CDR2 SASEGT come from the germline V gene. CDR3 length: 14 residues. The PCR was carried out with 60 Vbeta primers and 13 Jbeta primers. Assay used: immunoSEQ multiplex PCR; TCRdb lists only in-frame clones, some missing. The sample includes roughly 220,000 clones, just under 70% seen only once; the top ten take 2% to 3%. The chain recombines TRBV6-1 with TRBJ1-2; 10 bases fit TRBD1. The source material was PBMCs. The sequence was obtained from a man aged 35 to 55 in good health and CMV-seropositive. CDR3 sequence (DNA): TGTGCCAGCAGACAGGGACAGGGGAACTATGGCTACACCTTC. Its translation is CASRQGQGNYGYTF.